Listed here are 26 T cell receptor beta chains from one sample, sequenced in a study of type 1 and type 2 diabetes patients. PCR was run on genomic DNA. Multiplex PCR with 30 forward and 13 reverse primers amplified the TCR beta CDR3. Via MiXCR, TCRdb re-called the multiplex PCR reads, giving one row per CDR3 protein. The sample lists 280,000 or so distinct CDR3 sequences; around 47% were seen once. The specimen sequenced was peripheral blood mononuclear cells (PBMCs). These receptors originate from a young man with type 2 diabetes.

This chain connects TRBV28 to TRBJ1-2, with unresolved D. The CDR3 extends over 12 amino acids. V was trimmed by 6 bases and J by 1 base, leaving 6 bases between them. The germline V gene has CDR1 MDHEN and CDR2 SYDVKM. CDR3 sequence: CASSQDNYGYTF. DNA for the CDR3: TGTGCCAGCAGCCAAGATAACTATGGCTACACCTTC.

CDR3 nucleotides: TGTGCCAGCAGTCGGACAGGGTGGGAGCAGTTCTTC. Translation: CASSRTGWEQFF. The chain couples TRBV27 to TRBJ2-1, with 8 bases lining up with TRBD1. The germline CDR1 and CDR2 sequences are MNHEY and SMNVEV (reference sequence). The CDR3 loop spans 12 amino acids. Trimming removed 5 bases from V and 10 bases from J; junction bases left unmatched: 4.

The V call is TRBV7-9, the J call TRBJ2-7; D possibly corresponds to TRBD2 (6 bases). The CDR3 is made up of 15 amino acids. V lost 2 bases and J 5 bases, leaving 16 bases between the germline ends. Germline assignment: CDR1 SEHNR and CDR2 FQNEAQ (reference sequence). The CDR3 coding sequence is TGTGCCAGCAGCTTATACATGCGGGATTCGGACGAGCAGTACTTC. Protein sequence: CASSLYMRDSDEQYF.

This clonotype was seen more than once but under ten times. V is TRBV7-6 and J is TRBJ2-2, with D perhaps TRBD2 (5 bases). Germline CDR1 SGHVS, CDR2 FNYEAQ. Trimming shortened V by 5 bases and J by 5 bases, and 18 bases separated the two germline ends. The CDR3 has 16 residues. The CDR3 coding sequence is TGTGCCAGCAGCACGTTCATTAGCGAGGGAACCGGGGAGCTGTTTTTT. It specifies CASSTFISEGTGELFF.

The chain employs TRBV20-1 and TRBJ2-1; D gene uncertain. The CDR3 covers 11 residues. V lost 6 bases to trimming and J lost 7 bases, with 10 bases between them. The V gene's germline CDR1 is DFQATT and CDR2 SNEGSKA (reference sequence). CDR3 coding DNA: TGCAGTGCCCCGTCGGCGAATGAGCAGTTCTTC. The encoded protein is CSAPSANEQFF.

V usage is TRBV30 and J usage is TRBJ2-7, with 9 bases lining up with TRBD1. Germline loops: CDR1 GTSNPN, CDR2 SVGIG (reference sequence). The junction had 10 bases not matched to a gene; V was cut back by 0 bases and J by 7 bases. CDR3 length equals 15 residues. The CDR3 reads CAWSVFGQGPREQYF. DNA of the CDR3: TGTGCCTGGAGTGTTTTCGGACAGGGGCCGAGGGAGCAGTACTTC.

This sequence joins TRBV12-3 or TRBV12-4 and TRBJ1-2; D remains unclear. Trimming pared 4 bases from V and 7 bases from J, leaving 13 bases between. The CDR3 extends over 13 amino acids. DNA of the CDR3: TGTGCCAGCAGTTCCAACACCGTACCTGGCTACACCTTC. The encoded protein is CASSSNTVPGYTF.

V usage is TRBV6-2 or TRBV6-3 and J usage is TRBJ1-2; no clear D gene. This CDR3 is built from 13 residues. Between the trimmed V and J ends, which lost 7 bases and 6 bases, there was a span of 15 bases. Looked up from germline, CDR1 is MNHEY and CDR2 is SVGEGT. CDR3 in DNA: TGTGCCAGCACGGGGATTACCGTGGATGGCTACACCTTC. Protein product: CASTGITVDGYTF.

This clonotype was counted only a few times. CDR3 in amino acids: CASRPRDGYGELFF. As DNA, the CDR3 is TGTGCCAGCAGGCCCAGGGACGGTTACGGGGAGCTGTTTTTT. This chain joins TRBV9 and TRBJ2-2; D may correspond to TRBD1 or TRBD2 (5 bases each). V was cut by 5 bases and J by 7 bases, with 15 bases left in between. The CDR3 has 14 amino acids. Per the germline V gene, CDR1 is SGDLS and CDR2 is YYNGEE.

The DNA for the CDR3 is TGTGCCAGCAGCCAGAGTTACACTGAAGCTTTCTTT. Translating gives CASSQSYTEAFF. This chain links TRBV7-2 with TRBJ1-1, with D unclear. The V end was cut by 5 bases, the J end by 3 bases, with 7 bases between. Germline CDR1 is SGHTA and CDR2 is FQGNSA. The CDR3 totals 12 residues.

V and J are TRBV5-1 and TRBJ2-2; D is ambiguous. V lost 1 base to trimming and J lost 5 bases, with 9 bases between them. The germline V gene has CDR1 SGHRS and CDR2 YFSETQ. The CDR3 is 14 residues long. CDR3 protein: CASSLNVMTGELFF. The CDR3 nucleotides are TGCGCCAGCAGCTTGAACGTGATGACCGGGGAGCTGTTTTTT. The full variable domain, its missing parts supplied by reference TRBV5-1 and TRBJ2-2, is KAGVTQTPRYLIKTRGQQVTLSCSPISGHRSVSWYQQTPGQGLQFLFEYFSETQRNKGNFPGRFSGRQFSNSRSEMNVSTLELGDSALYLCASSLNVMTGELFFGEGSRLTVL.

In its sample, this clonotype was seen a few times. V and J are TRBV9 and TRBJ2-7; D remains unclear. Trimming removed 0 bases from V and 4 bases from J, with 11 bases in between. Germline CDR1 reads SGDLS; CDR2 reads YYNGEE. The CDR3 is 14 amino acids. DNA of the CDR3: TGTGCCAGCAGCGTAGGTGAAGGAGATTACGAGCAGTACTTC. Protein: CASSVGEGDYEQYF.

Many counts were recorded for this clonotype. The CDR3 DNA is TGTGCCACCAGACCGACGGGCACAGATACGCAGTATTTT. It yields the protein CATRPTGTDTQYF. The chain joins TRBV24-1 to TRBJ2-3; D uncertain. Looked up from germline, CDR1 is KGHDR and CDR2 is SFDVKD. This CDR3 region has 13 residues. Between the trimmed V and J ends, which lost 7 bases and 1 base, there was a span of 8 bases.

There are many counts of this clonotype. The chain couples TRBV15 to TRBJ1-6, with 7 nucleotides matching TRBD1. From germline, CDR1 is LNHNV and CDR2 YYDKDF (reference sequence). The CDR3 contains 13 residues. After removal of 9 bases from V and 10 bases from J, the junction contained 9 bases not matched to a gene. Here the CDR3 reads CATQRTGLSPLHF. The CDR3 DNA follows: TGTGCCACACAAAGGACAGGATTGTCACCCCTCCACTTT.

This clonotype came up many times. The genes are TRBV10-3 and TRBJ1-2; a possible D gene is TRBD1 (5 bases). Germline values: CDR1 ENHRY, CDR2 SYGVKD. The V end was cut by 6 bases, the J end by 2 bases, with 10 bases between. The CDR3 is 13 amino acids. The CDR3 region has the DNA TGTGCCATCAGGGGAGACAGAAACTATGGCTACACCTTC. It specifies CAIRGDRNYGYTF.

The V gene is TRBV12-5, the J gene TRBJ1-2, with 8 bases that match TRBD1. With 6 bases clipped from V and 4 bases from J, the junction kept 4 bases outside the gene matches. The CDR3 sequence is 13 residues long. In germline, CDR1 is LGHNT, CDR2 FRNRAP. This chain's CDR3 is CASGLDRGYGYTF. Here the CDR3 DNA reads TGTGCTAGTGGCCTTGACAGGGGCTATGGCTACACCTTC.

This clonotype was seen more than once but under ten times. J is TRBJ2-2 and V is TRBV7-3; D ambiguous. This CDR3 contains 15 residues. Germline V gives CDR1 SGHTA, CDR2 FQGTGA. V lost 0 bases and J lost 4, with 9 bases in between. The CDR3 loop reads CASSLTPGATGELFF. The DNA for the CDR3 is TGTGCCAGCAGCTTAACGCCCGGAGCCACCGGGGAGCTGTTTTTT.

The chain combines TRBV5-1 with TRBJ2-5; D ambiguous. This CDR3 contains 15 residues. Germline V gene sequence: CDR1 SGHRS, CDR2 YFSETQ. V shed 6 bases and J shed 2 bases, with 17 bases lying between them. CDR3 DNA: TGCGCCAGCAAATCAGAGAGCTACATTCAAGAGACCCAGTACTTC. Protein: CASKSESYIQETQYF.

The chain couples TRBV7-9 to TRBJ2-7, with 8 bases matching TRBD2. The CDR3 spans 15 residues. V was clipped by 5 bases and J by 7 bases; unmatched bases: 13. Germline CDR1 and CDR2: SEHNR and FQNEAQ (reference sequence). The CDR3 loop reads CASSPRGLDLREQYF. As DNA, the CDR3 is TGTGCCAGCAGCCCAAGGGGACTAGATCTTCGAGAGCAGTACTTC. The full variable domain, its missing parts supplied by reference TRBV7-9 and TRBJ2-7, is DTGVSQNPRHKITKRGQNVTFRCDPISEHNRLYWYRQTLGQGPEFLTYFQNEAQLEKSRLLSDRFSAERPKGSFSTLEIQRTEQGDSAMYLCASSPRGLDLREQYFGPGTRLTVT.

This clonotype came up many times. This chain connects TRBV5-1 to TRBJ2-7; D tentatively fits TRBD1 or TRBD2 (6 bases each). Looked up from germline, CDR1 is SGHRS and CDR2 is YFSETQ. This CDR3 is built from 15 residues. The germline V and J ends were trimmed by 0 bases and 2 bases, with 12 bases remaining between them. The chain's CDR3 is CASSLGGTPPYEQYF. The CDR3, as DNA: TGCGCCAGCAGCTTGGGCGGGACACCTCCCTACGAGCAGTACTTC.

The chain joins TRBV20-1 to TRBJ2-5; 8 bases agree with TRBD1. Germline values: CDR1 DFQATT, CDR2 SNEGSKA (reference sequence). The junction had 9 bases not matched to a gene; V was cut back by 5 bases and J by 4 bases. The CDR3 totals 14 residues. In DNA, the CDR3 is TGCAGTGCTCTCGACAGGGGAGTCGGAGAGACCCAGTACTTC. Translation: CSALDRGVGETQYF.

The chain combines TRBV11-2 with TRBJ1-2; D is ambiguous. This CDR3 has 14 residues. V was cut by 0 bases and J by 6 bases, with 11 bases left in between. The germline V gene has CDR1 SGHAT and CDR2 FQNNGV. CDR3 protein: CASSLDLLGDGYTF. DNA of the CDR3: TGTGCCAGCAGCTTAGATCTCTTGGGAGATGGCTACACCTTC.

V and J are TRBV7-2 and TRBJ1-5; D is ambiguous. Looked up from germline, CDR1 is SGHTA and CDR2 is FQGNSA. The CDR3 runs 14 residues. V gave up 2 bases and J gave up 6 bases, with 11 bases separating them. The DNA of the CDR3 is TGTGCCAGCAGCTTAAACTGGCAGGCTCAGCCCCAGCATTTT. This codes for CASSLNWQAQPQHF.

There are a few counts of this clonotype. The rearrangement uses TRBV25-1 and TRBJ1-2; TRBD1 matches at 7 bases. This CDR3 has 17 residues. Germline values: CDR1 MGHDK, CDR2 SYGVNS. The junction had 10 bases not matched to a gene; V was cut back by 1 base and J by 2 bases. The CDR3 DNA reads as TGTGCCAGCAGTGAATCCGCGCCAGGGGGAGCCAACTATGGCTACACCTTC. As protein: CASSESAPGGANYGYTF.

This rearrangement joins TRBV7-2 to TRBJ2-7, with TRBD2 identical over 11 bases. The end of the DNA is better explained by TRBJ2-1, so the J call may be wrong. CDR3 length: 15 residues. Germline CDR1 is SGHTA and CDR2 is FQGNSA. The CDR3 is CASTTLAGESDEQFF. Here the CDR3 DNA reads TGTGCCAGCACCACACTAGCGGGAGAGTCAGATGAGCAGTTCTTC.

This clonotype was counted many times. The CDR3 here is CASSTRDRVFYEQYF. CDR3 DNA: TGTGCCAGCAGCACCCGGGACAGGGTCTTTTACGAGCAGTACTTC. The chain uses TRBV4-2 and TRBJ2-7, with TRBD1 matching 9 bases. This CDR3 region has 15 residues. The trim removed 5 bases at V and 4 bases at J, leaving 9 bases unmatched. In germline, CDR1 is LGHNA, CDR2 YNFKEQ.